This entry lists 19 T cell receptor beta chains sequenced from one sample in a study of cytomegalovirus exposure and HLA in healthy donors. Sequenced by immunoSEQ multiplex PCR; TCRdb stores in-frame clones only, minus some. The sample contains about 60,000 clones, roughly 90% of which appear only once. Material: PBMCs. Source of these receptors: a man between 18 and 29 years old in good health and CMV-seronegative.

The CDR3 spells CASSQVGNTEAFF. CDR3 nucleotides: TGCGCCAGCAGCCAAGTCGGGAACACTGAAGCTTTCTTT. The chain is built from TRBV4-1 and TRBJ1-1; D remains unclear. Germline CDR1 reads MGHRA; CDR2 reads YSYEKL. The CDR3 contains 13 residues. Between the trimmed V and J ends, which lost 1 base and 1 base, there was a span of 4 bases.

The chain uses TRBV14 and TRBJ2-7; no definite D call. This CDR3 has 12 residues. The V gene lost 1 base and the J gene lost 4 bases, with 5 bases spanning the gap. CDR1 and CDR2 from the germline V gene are SGHDN and FVKESK. The CDR3 region has the DNA TGTGCCAGCAGCCAAGCTAAATACGAGCAGTACTTC. Its translation is CASSQAKYEQYF.

The V call is TRBV10-2, the J call TRBJ2-3, with 9 nucleotides matching TRBD2. J gave up 0 bases and V 9 bases, and 4 bases lay outside the gene matches. Germline V gene data show CDR1 as WSHSY and CDR2 as SAAADI. CDR3 size: 14 residues. The chain's CDR3 is CASTGLASTDTQYF. The CDR3, as DNA: TGCGCCAGTACCGGACTAGCGAGCACAGATACGCAGTATTTT.

The chain is built from TRBV30 and TRBJ2-2; TRBD2 aligns across 10 bases. This CDR3 spans 15 amino acids. Unmatched junction bases numbered 4, after V lost 2 bases and J lost 4 bases. CDR1 and CDR2 (germline): GTSNPN, SVGIG (reference sequence). CDR3 residues: CAWSPSGSFTGELFF. The CDR3 bases are TGTGCCTGGAGTCCTAGCGGGAGCTTCACCGGGGAGCTGTTTTTT.

The chain employs TRBV19 and TRBJ2-4; no reliable D call. Trimming cost V 1 base and J 3 bases, with 16 bases left between them. CDR3 length: 17 amino acids. CDR1 LNHDA and CDR2 SQIVND come from the germline V gene (reference sequence). This chain's CDR3 is CASSIGSKVMIKNIQYF. DNA for the CDR3: TGTGCCAGTAGTATAGGTTCTAAAGTGATGATCAAAAACATTCAGTACTTC.

The rearrangement joins TRBV29-1 to TRBJ2-7; no definite D call. This CDR3 region has 11 residues. V shed 4 bases and J shed 2 bases, with 6 bases lying between them. CDR1 SQVTM and CDR2 ANQGSEA come from the germline V gene. The CDR3 DNA reads TGCAGCGTTGGACATCCCTACGAGCAGTACTTC. Translating it yields CSVGHPYEQYF.

The rearrangement uses TRBV13 and TRBJ2-1, with 7 bases identical to TRBD2. The V and J ends lost 1 base and 5 bases, in that order; junction bases with no gene match: 14. The germline V gene has CDR1 PRHDT and CDR2 FYEKMQ (reference sequence). The CDR3 loop spans 18 amino acids. The chain's CDR3 is CASSLVIGRLNPNNEQFF. CDR3 DNA: TGTGCCAGCAGCTTAGTCATCGGGAGGCTGAACCCCAACAATGAGCAGTTCTTC.

DNA of the CDR3: TGTGCCAGCACCACCCGCGCGGAGTTGGCCTACGAGCAGTACTTC. Translating gives CASTTRAELAYEQYF. The genes are TRBV28 and TRBJ2-7, with D hard to call. Per germline, CDR1 MDHEN and CDR2 SYDVKM. This CDR3 spans 15 amino acids. The V end lost 7 bases, the J end lost 2 bases, and 18 bases lay between the germline ends.

This sequence joins TRBV5-1 and TRBJ1-1; 12 positions agree with TRBD1. Trimming at V came to 4 bases and at J to 10 bases, leaving 2 bases not matched to a gene. The length of the CDR3 is 12 residues. Germline CDR1 SGHRS, CDR2 YFSETQ. The CDR3 DNA reads as TGCGCCAGCAGCCCGGGACAGGGGGCAGCTTTCTTT. Translated, it gives CASSPGQGAAFF.

This sequence joins TRBV27 and TRBJ1-2; D is possibly TRBD1 (5 bases). Germline CDR1 is MNHEY and CDR2 is SMNVEV (reference sequence). Trimming cost V 7 bases and J 8 bases, with 14 bases left between them. The CDR3 totals 12 residues. The CDR3 reads CASKRPGYGYTF. CDR3 nucleotide sequence: TGTGCCAGCAAACGACCAGGGTACGGCTACACCTTC.

This chain uses TRBV5-1 with TRBJ2-3, with TRBD1 as a possible D gene (5 bases). The V and J ends lost 1 base and 4 bases respectively, with 7 bases between them. CDR3 length: 13 amino acids. Germline loops: CDR1 SGHRS, CDR2 YFSETQ. CDR3 residues: CASSLQGSDTQYF. DNA of the CDR3: TGCGCCAGCAGCTTGCAGGGATCAGATACGCAGTATTTT. Together with reference TRBV5-1 and TRBJ2-3, the CDR3 gives the full variable domain: KAGVTQTPRYLIKTRGQQVTLSCSPISGHRSVSWYQQTPGQGLQFLFEYFSETQRNKGNFPGRFSGRQFSNSRSEMNVSTLELGDSALYLCASSLQGSDTQYFGPGTRLTVL.

The chain has TRBV18 and TRBJ1-3; tentative D call: TRBD1 (6 bases). Trimming shortened V by 3 bases and J by 0 bases, and 12 bases separated the two germline ends. Germline CDR1 KGHSH, CDR2 LQKENI. CDR3 length equals 16 residues. The CDR3 sequence: CASSPLDSGSGNTIYF. DNA of the CDR3: TGTGCCAGCTCACCCCTGGACAGCGGCTCTGGAAACACCATATATTTT.

The J gene is TRBJ1-1, the V gene TRBV6-1, with 8 nucleotides matching TRBD1. Unmatched junction bases numbered 8, after V lost 2 bases and J lost 6 bases. This CDR3 contains 15 residues. The germline V gene encodes CDR1 MNHNS and CDR2 SASEGT. The DNA of the CDR3 is TGTGCCAGCAGTGAAAGGACAGGGAGCATCGCTGAAGCTTTCTTT. This sequence encodes CASSERTGSIAEAFF.

This clone was observed once. This chain joins TRBV10-3 and TRBJ2-1; maybe TRBD2 (5 bases). This CDR3 region has 15 residues. Germline CDR1 ENHRY, CDR2 SYGVKD. V gave up 7 bases and J gave up 5 bases, with 18 bases separating them. The CDR3 spells CAINSGNLVNNEQFF. The CDR3 coding sequence is TGTGCCATCAACAGCGGAAACCTGGTAAACAATGAGCAGTTCTTC.

The J gene is TRBJ1-2, the V gene TRBV11-3, with no clear D. The V gene lost 3 bases and the J gene lost 8 bases, with 13 bases spanning the gap. There are 13 residues in the CDR3. Per the germline V gene, CDR1 is SGHNT and CDR2 is YENEEA. The CDR3 region is CASSLEGVDGYTF. DNA for the CDR3: TGTGCCAGCAGCTTGGAGGGCGTGGACGGCTACACCTTC.

V is TRBV7-2 and J is TRBJ2-3; TRBD2 might be the D (5 bases). The V end lost 3 bases, the J end lost 2 bases, and 12 bases lay between the germline ends. There are 15 residues in the CDR3. Germline values: CDR1 SGHTA, CDR2 FQGNSA. The CDR3 reads CASSFTTTSTDTQYF. The CDR3 bases are TGTGCCAGCAGCTTTACGACTACATCCACAGATACGCAGTATTTT. The variable domain in full, with the rest retrieved from reference TRBV7-2 and TRBJ2-3, is GAGVSQSPSNKVTEKGKDVELRCDPISGHTALYWYRQSLGQGLEFLIYFQGNSAPDKSGLPSDRFSAERTGGSVSTLTIQRTQQEDSAVYLCASSFTTTSTDTQYFGPGTRLTVL.

The chain joins TRBV4-3 to TRBJ2-1, with TRBD2 matching 16 bases. Unmatched junction bases numbered 15, after V lost 3 bases and J lost 7 bases. CDR3 length: 20 amino acids. From germline, CDR1 is LGHNA and CDR2 YSLEER. As DNA, the CDR3 is TGCGCCAGCAGCCACGAGACCGGGACTAGCGGGAGGGCCCCATGGAATGAGCAGTTCTTC. Its protein product is CASSHETGTSGRAPWNEQFF.

V usage is TRBV5-1 and J usage is TRBJ2-3; D is possibly TRBD2 (6 bases). Germline assignment: CDR1 SGHRS and CDR2 YFSETQ. The CDR3 is made up of 15 amino acids. Trimming cost V 0 bases and J 0 bases, with 8 bases left between them. As DNA, the CDR3 is TGCGCCAGCAGCTTGGGACTAGGAAGCACAGATACGCAGTATTTT. As protein: CASSLGLGSTDTQYF.

V and J are TRBV19 and TRBJ2-4, with 11 bases identical to TRBD2. J gave up 0 bases and V 0 bases, and 7 bases lay outside the gene matches. The CDR3 contains 19 residues. Germline-derived CDR1 and CDR2 are LNHDA and SQIVND (reference sequence). CDR3 sequence (DNA): TGTGCCAGTAGTATAGATCCCCCTAGCGGGAGGCTAGCCAAAAACATTCAGTACTTC. Translation: CASSIDPPSGRLAKNIQYF.